This record covers a single T cell receptor (beta chain). Antigen unknown. This specimen comes from a study of blood T cells in healthy people across ages. It was about 10 milliliters of peripheral blood that were drawn from each donor. Combining a sample-barcoded 5' primer with a J-beta primer mix, a second PCR ran for about 6 to 11 cycles. Using its own MiXCR run on the 5' RACE reads, TCRdb lists one record per CDR3 protein. The repertoire holds about 1 million distinct CDR3 sequences, with roughly 24% as singletons. Germline V gene sequence: CDR1 DFQATT, CDR2 SNEGSKA (reference sequence). This CDR3 contains 15 residues. V was shortened by 0 bases and J by 1 base, with 12 bases between the two germline ends. General study results and limits: Donor CMV status was unknown, possibly confounding expanded clonotype changes.

These data were also filed under a second study, of T cells of mothers and their children.

The source material was blood. V gene TRBV20-1 combines with J gene TRBJ1-1, with D unresolved. The receptor comes from a girl aged 2-10 years in good health. In DNA form, the CDR3 reads TGCAGTGCTAGAGACTCACGAGGCTGGAACACTGAAGCTTTCTTT. Translated: CSARDSRGWNTEAFF.